This TCR beta chain was identified in a study of cytomegalovirus exposure and HLA in healthy donors. Study-wide context: Among the approximately 400 donors who were genotyped, over 70% fell in the genetic ancestry cluster that is associated with self-reported Caucasian donors. General study findings and limits: A link between a missense DCLRE1C variant and TCR beta V- and J-gene trimming emerged from a later analysis. A highly shared variant cluster was judged a likely technical artifact. Altogether, 160 or so TCR beta chains were recorded as cytomegalovirus-associated.

Researchers ran the PCR with 60 Vbeta and 13 Jbeta primers. Some clones are missing from TCRdb's copy, which holds only in-frame ones; the method was immunoSEQ multiplex PCR. The table lists 130,000 to 150,000 clones, around 79% of them singletons. V dropped 3 bases and J dropped 1 base, with 13 bases sitting between them. The germline V gene encodes CDR1 SGHRS and CDR2 YFSETQ. This CDR3 comprises 15 residues. Of note for this clone: Its antigen is as yet unknown.

The sequence derives from a man aged 35-49 years in good health and CMV-seropositive. The V call is TRBV5-1, the J call TRBJ1-1; no definite D call. The sample comprised PBMCs. The CDR3 sequence is CASSSGGRANTEAFF. CDR3 sequence (DNA): TGCGCCAGCAGCTCTGGAGGGCGGGCGAACACTGAAGCTTTCTTT. Using reference TRBV5-1 and TRBJ1-1 for the parts outside the CDR3, the full variable domain is KAGVTQTPRYLIKTRGQQVTLSCSPISGHRSVSWYQQTPGQGLQFLFEYFSETQRNKGNFPGRFSGRQFSNSRSEMNVSTLELGDSALYLCASSSGGRANTEAFFGQGTRLTVV.